The TCR beta chain described here comes from a study of STAT3 mutations in large granular lymphocyte leukemia. Whole-study findings and limits: At least one immunodominant TCR beta clonotype appeared in every T-cell large granular lymphocyte leukemia patient.

Comments on this clone: Its antigen is not identified.

Deletions cut 4 bases from V and 3 bases from J, with 13 bases between. Germline lookup yields CDR1 MNHNY and CDR2 SVGAGI (reference sequence). There are 14 residues in the CDR3. Tens of thousands of productive templates were obtained per sample on average. Sequenced by immunoSEQ multiplex PCR; TCRdb stores in-frame clones only, minus some. Of about 1,000 clones listed, less than 40% are singletons. The chain combines TRBV6-6 with TRBJ2-7; D unclear. The source material was PBMCs. This receptor was identified in a human donor with T large granular lymphocyte leukemia. Some clones in this sample may be carry-over from other donors' samples. Written as DNA, the CDR3 is TGTGCCAGCAGTTCCCGACTGTACTTCTACGAGCAGTACTTC. Protein product: CASSSRLYFYEQYF.